This T cell receptor (beta chain) was observed in a study of shared clonotypes between healthy human individuals. Broader study findings: Lower generation probabilities were found for non-shared clonotypes than for those shared by all four donors.

In replicate PCRs of sorted subsets, approximately 210 ng DNA, approximately 30,000 T cell genomes, was used. Here immunoSEQ multiplex PCR was the method, and the copy in TCRdb shows in-frame clones only, minus some. Of 2 million to 2.5 million clones in the sample, around 90% were seen once. Germline V gene data show CDR1 as MNHNS and CDR2 as SASEGT. The length of the CDR3 is 16 residues. V lost 4 bases to trimming and J lost 5 bases; unmatched junction nucleotides: 10. This clone was counted a single time. Its antigen is not known. This sequence originates from a man in his late teens or twenties in good health. Some clones in this sample may be carry-over from other donors' samples. V usage is TRBV6-1 and J usage is TRBJ1-2, with 10 nucleotides matching TRBD1. Sample: naive CD4+ T cells from PBMCs. Subset here: CD45RA+ positively selected. The CDR3: CASSGGDRGDGYGYTF. The CDR3 region has the DNA TGTGCCAGCAGTGGGGGGGACAGGGGTGACGGGTATGGCTACACCTTC.